This T cell receptor beta chain was profiled in a study of T cell repertoires in cytomegalovirus infection. At the level of the study: Newly reported HLA-C-restricted and thoroughly characterized HLA-B-restricted CMV epitopes were employed. Both CMV infection and a matching HLA type were indicated by public TCR beta signatures.

This CDR3 contains 19 residues. V was pared by 4 bases and J by 4 bases, with 18 bases of the junction left unmatched. The sample holds many counts of this clonotype. Antigen unknown. TCRdb called the reads again in MiXCR, with one record for every CDR3 protein. The sample has 100,000 to 150,000 distinct CDR3 sequences, about 31% seen once; the top ten hold approximately 50%. The chain joins TRBV12-3 or TRBV12-4 to TRBJ2-1; TRBD2 matches at 8 bases. The TCR originated in a human donor in good health (CMV status not recorded). Some clones in this sample may be carry-over from other donors' samples. The sample was CD8+ T cells from cultured PBMCs, taken from culture after CMV antigen stimulation. Here the CDR3 reads CASSSSKLLSGGNYNEQFF. DNA of the CDR3: TGTGCCAGCAGTTCCAGCAAACTTTTGAGCGGGGGAAATTACAATGAGCAGTTCTTC.